A selection of T cell receptor beta chains follows, all from one sample in a study of cytomegalovirus exposure and HLA in healthy donors. Clones were sequenced by immunoSEQ multiplex PCR, and TCRdb holds only the in-frame ones, with some missing. The sample carries more than 95,000 clones, 75% to 85% recorded once. Sample: PBMCs. These receptors all stem from a man aged 30-40 years in good health and CMV-seropositive. CDR3s include the opening cysteine and the closing phenylalanine or tryptophan. A D gene is named only where the DNA matches it firmly.

>TRBV9|TRBD2|TRBJ2-2
CASSVGPRGTSGGRATGELFF
TGTGCCAGCAGCGTAGGTCCCCGCGGGACTAGCGGGGGGCGGGCCACCGGGGAGCTGTTTTTT
>TRBV5-6|NA|TRBJ1-5
CASSRGSNQPQHF
TGTGCCAGCAGCAGGGGAAGCAATCAGCCCCAGCATTTT
>TRBV19|TRBD1|TRBJ2-2
CASSIDARDRGRAGELFF
TGTGCCAGTAGTATAGATGCGCGGGACAGGGGGCGGGCCGGGGAGCTGTTTTTT
>TRBV6-5|NA|TRBJ2-2
CATRGELNTGELFF
TGTGCCACCCGTGGGGAGTTGAACACCGGGGAGCTGTTTTTT
>TRBV27|TRBD1|TRBJ1-2
CASSAYRGPTDYGYTF
TGTGCCAGCAGTGCATACAGGGGGCCTACCGACTATGGCTACACCTTC
>TRBV11-2|TRBD1|TRBJ1-4
CASSPSGGIGEKLFF
TGTGCCAGCAGCCCCTCAGGGGGGATTGGGGAAAAACTGTTTTTT
>TRBV19|NA|TRBJ1-3
CASMPDPLRHTIYF
TGTGCCAGTATGCCAGACCCTCTCAGGCACACCATATATTTT
>TRBV4-1|NA|TRBJ1-1
CASSQDGLLEAFF
TGCGCCAGCAGCCAAGACGGGTTGCTTGAAGCTTTCTTT
>TRBV18|NA|TRBJ2-6
CASSSAGAPHSGANVLTF
TGTGCCAGCTCCTCCGCGGGTGCTCCCCACTCTGGGGCCAACGTCCTGACTTTC
>TRBV2|TRBD1|TRBJ2-7
CASSDPRDRDSAEQYF
TGTGCCAGCAGTGACCCTCGGGACAGGGATTCAGCCGAGCAGTACTTC
>TRBV18|NA|TRBJ2-2
CASSPPNRANTGELFF
TGTGCCAGCTCACCACCCAACAGGGCGAACACCGGGGAGCTGTTTTTT
>TRBV9|TRBD1|TRBJ2-1
CASSLPPGQPSGEQFF
TGTGCCAGCAGTTTACCCCCGGGACAGCCATCCGGGGAGCAGTTCTTC
>TRBV4-1|NA|TRBJ1-5
CASSQAPRQPQHF
TGCGCCAGCAGCCAAGCCCCTCGTCAGCCCCAGCATTTT
>TRBV14|NA|TRBJ2-5
CASSQDGGHETQYF
TGTGCCAGCAGCCAAGACGGGGGGCATGAGACCCAGTACTTC
>TRBV5-5|NA|TRBJ1-5
CASSFGVNQPQHF
TGTGCCAGCAGCTTCGGGGTCAATCAGCCCCAGCATTTT